The 17 T cell receptor beta chains below were found in one sample sequenced in a study of human T cells and chemical hapten exposure. TCRdb re-derived calls from the RACE reads in MiXCR, one entry per CDR3 protein. This table holds tens of thousands of distinct CDR3 sequences, approximately 10% found once. Regarding time point: patch test 1, 2 weeks after DPC sensitization. The treatment was: therapeutic diphenylcyclopropenone sensitization with weekly scalp DPC. The sample consisted of whole blood, taken in connection with sensitization to the hapten diphenylcyclopropenone (DPC). All receptors come from a man in his forties or fifties with alopecia areata. Some clones in this sample may be carry-over from other donors' samples.

This clonotype has at least ten counts. The chain is built from TRBV2 and TRBJ2-5, with TRBD2 matching 7 bases. V shed 6 bases, J shed 7 bases, and the junction held 11 bases outside the gene matches. This CDR3 spans 14 amino acids. Germline V gene sequence: CDR1 SNHLY, CDR2 FYNNEI. Here the CDR3 reads CASSPETSLRTQYF. Written as DNA, the CDR3 is TGTGCCAGCAGCCCTGAGACTAGCCTAAGGACCCAGTACTTC.

The V call is TRBV5-4, the J call TRBJ1-2; 7 nucleotides match TRBD1. The CDR3 extends over 14 amino acids. V shed 4 bases and J 2 bases; nucleotides not matched to a gene: 5. CDR1 is SGHNT and CDR2 is YYREEE in the germline V gene (reference sequence). CDR3 amino acids: CASSRETGNYGYTF. As DNA, the CDR3 is TGTGCCAGCAGCCGAGAGACAGGGAACTATGGCTACACCTTC. The full variable domain, in which reference TRBV5-4 and TRBJ1-2 provide the parts outside the CDR3, is ETGVTQSPTHLIKTRGQQVTLRCSSQSGHNTVSWYQQALGQGPQFIFQYYREEENGRGNFPPRFSGLQFPNYSSELNVNALELDDSALYLCASSRETGNYGYTFGSGTRLTVV.

This chain connects TRBV28 to TRBJ1-3; D remains ambiguous. V shed 8 bases and J shed 0 bases, with 8 bases lying between them. CDR1 and CDR2 (germline): MDHEN, SYDVKM. The CDR3 has 13 residues. Here the CDR3 DNA reads TGTGCCAGCGCAGAGGTCTCTGGAAACACCATATATTTT. Translated: CASAEVSGNTIYF.

V and J are TRBV11-2 and TRBJ2-7, with a weak D call TRBD2 (6 bases). This CDR3 is 14 amino acids long. The ends were cut back, 1 base at V and 2 bases at J, with 9 bases in the middle. From germline, CDR1 is SGHAT and CDR2 FQNNGV. CDR3 DNA sequence: TGTGCCAGCAGCTTAGGTCTAGCGACCTACGAGCAGTACTTC. It specifies CASSLGLATYEQYF. Using reference TRBV11-2 and TRBJ2-7 for the parts outside the CDR3, the full variable domain is EAGVAQSPRYKIIEKRQSVAFWCNPISGHATLYWYQQILGQGPKLLIQFQNNGVVDDSQLPKDRFSAERLKGVDSTLKIQPAKLEDSAVYLCASSLGLATYEQYFGPGTRLTVT.

The chain has TRBV27 and TRBJ2-7, with 8 bases that match TRBD2. Germline trimming cut 3 bases from V and 6 bases from J; bases unmatched to any gene: 1. The CDR3 length is 12 residues. Germline assignment: CDR1 MNHEY and CDR2 SMNVEV (reference sequence). In DNA form, the CDR3 reads TGTGCCAGCAGTTTTGCGGGGGGCGAGCAGTACTTC. The encoded protein is CASSFAGGEQYF.

This clonotype was recorded at least ten times. The chain employs TRBV7-2 and TRBJ2-3, with D uncertain. The CDR3 is 13 residues long. Trimming removed 1 base at V and 2 bases at J, with 4 bases between. Germline loops: CDR1 SGHTA, CDR2 FQGNSA. The CDR3 loop is CASSLVLTDTQYF. The CDR3 bases are TGTGCCAGCAGCTTAGTTCTCACAGATACGCAGTATTTT.

This clonotype was seen a few times. The chain combines TRBV7-2 with TRBJ2-1; 8 bases agree with TRBD2. V lost 4 bases, J lost 8 bases, and 7 bases stayed unmatched. CDR3 size: 14 residues. Germline CDR1 reads SGHTA; CDR2 reads FQGNSA. The CDR3 nucleotides are TGTGCCAGCAGCTCCGCGGGAGGCCGGGATGAGCAGTTCTTC. Translating it yields CASSSAGGRDEQFF. The whole variable domain, filled in from reference TRBV7-2 and TRBJ2-1, reads GAGVSQSPSNKVTEKGKDVELRCDPISGHTALYWYRQSLGQGLEFLIYFQGNSAPDKSGLPSDRFSAERTGGSVSTLTIQRTQQEDSAVYLCASSSAGGRDEQFFGPGTRLTVL.

This clonotype has just a few counts. This sequence joins TRBV5-5 and TRBJ1-5; D not certain. The CDR3 has 15 amino acids. V lost 1 base to trimming and J lost 1 base, with 9 bases between them. Germline V gene sequence: CDR1 SGHKS, CDR2 YYEKEE (reference sequence). Written as DNA, the CDR3 is TGTGCCAGCAGCTTGCGGCAGGCCAGCAATCAGCCCCAGCATTTT. Translated, it gives CASSLRQASNQPQHF.

The chain is built from TRBV12-3 or TRBV12-4 and TRBJ1-1; 9 bases match TRBD1. The CDR3 runs 13 residues. V was clipped by 6 bases and J by 5 bases; unmatched bases: 4. CDR3 DNA sequence: TGTGCCAGCAGGGTGACAGGGGGGACTGAAGCTTTCTTT. Its translation is CASRVTGGTEAFF.

The rearrangement joins TRBV4-3 to TRBJ1-6, with D perhaps matching TRBD1 (6 bases). The V end lost 0 bases, the J end lost 6 bases, and 9 bases lay between the germline ends. This CDR3 has 15 amino acids. Germline V CDR1 and CDR2: LGHNA, YSLEER. This chain's CDR3 is CASSQEGGGNSPLHF. CDR3 in DNA: TGCGCCAGCAGCCAAGAAGGGGGGGGTAATTCACCCCTCCACTTT.

V is TRBV6-2 or TRBV6-3 and J is TRBJ2-2; 9 bases are shared with TRBD2. V lost 6 bases and J lost 4; bases outside the gene matches: 6. The CDR3 contains 15 residues. The germline V gene has CDR1 MNHEY and CDR2 SVGEGT. The CDR3 nucleotides read TGTGCCAGCAGATTTAGCGGGAGAGGCACCGGGGAGCTGTTTTTT. This sequence encodes CASRFSGRGTGELFF.

V is TRBV28 and J is TRBJ2-3, with D possibly called TRBD1 or TRBD2 (5 bases each). The germline V gene has CDR1 MDHEN and CDR2 SYDVKM. The ends were cut back, 9 bases at V and 0 bases at J, with 10 bases in the middle. This CDR3 is 13 amino acids long. The DNA for the CDR3 is TGTGCCAGTCGGGACCAAAGCACAGATACGCAGTATTTT. Translating it yields CASRDQSTDTQYF.

This clonotype was observed many times. The chain combines TRBV5-1 with TRBJ1-1, with a weak D call TRBD1 (6 bases). The CDR3 consists of 18 residues. The germline V and J ends were trimmed by 3 bases and 2 bases, with 23 bases remaining between them. Germline-derived CDR1 and CDR2 are SGHRS and YFSETQ. The CDR3 region has the DNA TGCGCCAGCAGCTGGGGGGGGCAGGGGCCCCGTATCAACACTGAAGCTTTCTTT. Translating it yields CASSWGGQGPRINTEAFF.

The chain is built from TRBV12-3 or TRBV12-4 and TRBJ2-1, with TRBD2 matching 8 bases. After removal of 4 bases from V and 9 bases from J, the junction contained 2 bases not matched to a gene. CDR3 size: 12 residues. CDR3 in DNA: TGTGCCAGCAGTTCGACTAGCGTTGAGCAGTTCTTC. It encodes CASSSTSVEQFF.

This clonotype showed up just a few times. This rearrangement joins TRBV28 to TRBJ1-1, with 8 bases aligning to TRBD1. The J segment lost 0 bases and the V segment lost 6 bases, leaving 9 bases of the junction unmatched. The CDR3 covers 16 residues. Germline CDR1 reads MDHEN; CDR2 reads SYDVKM. CDR3 nucleotides: TGTGCCAGCAGCTTACCCCCGGGACAGGTGAACACTGAAGCTTTCTTT. It translates to CASSLPPGQVNTEAFF.

This clonotype showed up many times. The rearrangement links TRBV7-2 to TRBJ2-1; no definite D call. Per the germline V gene, CDR1 is SGHTA and CDR2 is FQGNSA. Between the trimmed V and J ends, which lost 0 bases and 7 bases, there was a span of 7 bases. The CDR3 is 13 amino acids. In DNA form, the CDR3 reads TGTGCCAGCAGCTTAGCAGAGGTGAATGAGCAGTTCTTC. It codes for CASSLAEVNEQFF.

This clonotype was picked up a small number of times. The gene calls are TRBV28 and TRBJ2-4; D is uncertain. Germline V gene lookup returns CDR1 MDHEN and CDR2 SYDVKM. V lost 3 bases, J lost 5 bases, and 11 bases lay in between. This CDR3 region has 14 residues. CDR3 DNA sequence: TGTGCCAGCAGTTTCCACGTTGGGCAAAACATTCAGTACTTC. As protein: CASSFHVGQNIQYF.